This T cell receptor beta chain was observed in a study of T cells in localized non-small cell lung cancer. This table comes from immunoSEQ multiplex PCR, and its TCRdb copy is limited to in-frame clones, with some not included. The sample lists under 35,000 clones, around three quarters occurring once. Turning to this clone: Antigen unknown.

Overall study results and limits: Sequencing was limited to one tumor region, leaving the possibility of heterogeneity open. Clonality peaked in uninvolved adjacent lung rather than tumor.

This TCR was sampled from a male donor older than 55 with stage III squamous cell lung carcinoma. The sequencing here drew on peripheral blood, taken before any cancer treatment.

CDR3 bases: TGTGCCAGCAGCTTATACGGGACAGGCAATGAGCAGTTCTTC. Protein product: CASSLYGTGNEQFF. The J gene is TRBJ2-1, the V gene TRBV11-2; 8 bases are shared with TRBD1. Germline V CDR1 and CDR2: SGHAT, FQNNGV. This CDR3 has 14 amino acids. V lost 2 bases and J lost 6; bases outside the gene matches: 3.